Only one count was recorded for the clone carrying this TCR beta chain. The antigen is unknown. The data originate from a study of CD4 T cells in relation to SARS-CoV-2 and coronaviruses. The overall study: Patient ages ranged from about 21 to 72, median 38.

Germline V gene data show CDR1 as LNHDA and CDR2 as SQIVND (reference sequence). V shed 2 bases, J shed 0 bases, and the junction held 4 bases outside the gene matches. The CDR3 is 16 amino acids. CEF-cultured naive and memory CD4+ T cell DNA got survey-level sequencing. Clones were sequenced by immunoSEQ multiplex PCR, and TCRdb holds only the in-frame ones, with some missing. Seen here are roughly 30,000 clones, under 80% observed once, and the top ten hold nearly 3.5%. For nine to ten days, roughly 9 x 10^4 sorted CD4+ cells grew with T cell-depleted PBMCs and CEF. The specimen sequenced was memory CD4+ T cells from PBMCs, cultured in vitro. This receptor was taken from an adult with COVID-19. V usage is TRBV19 and J usage is TRBJ2-7; 10 bases agree with TRBD2. In DNA form, the CDR3 reads TGTGCCAGTAGTATAAGTGGACTAGCGGCCTCCTACGAGCAGTACTTC. This gives the protein CASSISGLAASYEQYF.